The 3 T cell receptor beta chains below all came from one sample that was sequenced in a study of blood T cells in healthy people across ages. The authors ran a second PCR of about 7 to 11 cycles using a sample-barcoded 5' primer and a J-beta primer mix. TCRdb ran MiXCR on the 5' RACE reads and lists one entry per CDR3 protein. The sample holds about 1.8 million distinct CDR3 sequences, around half seen once. The sample was blood. These receptors originate from a woman aged 35 to 49 in good health.

This clonotype has just one count. CDR3 coding DNA: TGCAGTGCTAGGGGACAGGAGCATCAGCCCCAGCATTTT. Protein: CSARGQEHQPQHF. The J gene is TRBJ1-5, the V gene TRBV20-1; TRBD1 matches at 8 bases. With 3 bases clipped from V and 5 bases from J, the junction kept 3 bases outside the gene matches. This CDR3 has 13 residues. Germline CDR1 and CDR2: DFQATT and SNEGSKA (reference sequence).

V and J are TRBV15 and TRBJ2-7; D may be TRBD1 (6 bases). Per the germline V gene, CDR1 is LNHNV and CDR2 is YYDKDF (reference sequence). The CDR3 spans 12 residues. In DNA, the CDR3 is TGTGCAACTGCAGGGGTCTTTGGCGAGCAGTACTTC. This encodes CATAGVFGEQYF.

This sequence joins TRBV6-1 and TRBJ2-6; no definite D call. The V end was cut by 2 bases, the J end by 0 bases, with 5 bases between. The CDR3 is 15 residues long. Germline V CDR1 and CDR2: MNHNS, SASEGT. This CDR3 is CASSEWSSGANVLTF. The CDR3, as DNA: TGTGCCAGCAGTGAATGGTCCTCTGGGGCCAACGTCCTGACTTTC.